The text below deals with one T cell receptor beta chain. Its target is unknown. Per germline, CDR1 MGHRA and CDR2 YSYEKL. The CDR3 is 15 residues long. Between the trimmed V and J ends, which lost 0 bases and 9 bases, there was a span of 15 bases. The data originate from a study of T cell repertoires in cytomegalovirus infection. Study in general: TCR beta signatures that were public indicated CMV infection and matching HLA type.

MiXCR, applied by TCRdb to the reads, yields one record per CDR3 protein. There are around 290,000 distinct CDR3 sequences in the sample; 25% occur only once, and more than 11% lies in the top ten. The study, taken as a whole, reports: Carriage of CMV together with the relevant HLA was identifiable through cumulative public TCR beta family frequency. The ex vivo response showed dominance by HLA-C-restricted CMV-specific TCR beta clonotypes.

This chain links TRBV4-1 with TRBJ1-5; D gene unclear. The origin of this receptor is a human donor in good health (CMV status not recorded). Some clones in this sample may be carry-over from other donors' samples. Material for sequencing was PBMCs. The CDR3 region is CASSQDNPRWGPQHF. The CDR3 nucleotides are TGCGCCAGCAGCCAAGATAACCCCCGGTGGGGGCCCCAGCATTTT.